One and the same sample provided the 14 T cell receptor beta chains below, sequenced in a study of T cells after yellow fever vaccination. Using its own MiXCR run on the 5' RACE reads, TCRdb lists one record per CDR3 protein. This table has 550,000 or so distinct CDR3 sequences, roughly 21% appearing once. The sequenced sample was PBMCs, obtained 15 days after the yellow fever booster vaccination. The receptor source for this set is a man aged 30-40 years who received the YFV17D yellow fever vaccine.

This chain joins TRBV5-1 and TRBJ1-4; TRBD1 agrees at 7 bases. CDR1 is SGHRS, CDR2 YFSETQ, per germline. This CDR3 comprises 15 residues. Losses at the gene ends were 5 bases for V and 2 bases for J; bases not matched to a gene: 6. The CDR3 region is CASREGARTNEKLFF. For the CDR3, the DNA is TGCGCCAGCAGAGAGGGGGCGCGCACTAATGAAAAACTGTTTTTT.

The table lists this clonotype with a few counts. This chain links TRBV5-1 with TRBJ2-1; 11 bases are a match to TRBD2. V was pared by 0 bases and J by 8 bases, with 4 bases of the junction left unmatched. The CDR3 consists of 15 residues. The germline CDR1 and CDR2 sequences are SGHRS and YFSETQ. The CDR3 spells CASSLAGTSGHEQFF. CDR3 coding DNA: TGCGCCAGCAGCTTGGCCGGGACTAGCGGTCATGAGCAGTTCTTC. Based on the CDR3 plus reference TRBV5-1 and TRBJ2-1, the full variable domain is KAGVTQTPRYLIKTRGQQVTLSCSPISGHRSVSWYQQTPGQGLQFLFEYFSETQRNKGNFPGRFSGRQFSNSRSEMNVSTLELGDSALYLCASSLAGTSGHEQFFGPGTRLTVL.

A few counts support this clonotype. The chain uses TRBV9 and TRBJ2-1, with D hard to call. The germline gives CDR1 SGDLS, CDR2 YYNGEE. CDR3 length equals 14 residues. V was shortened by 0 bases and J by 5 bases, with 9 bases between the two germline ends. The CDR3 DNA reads TGTGCCAGCAGCGTAGCTCCACGGGACAATGAGCAGTTCTTC. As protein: CASSVAPRDNEQFF.

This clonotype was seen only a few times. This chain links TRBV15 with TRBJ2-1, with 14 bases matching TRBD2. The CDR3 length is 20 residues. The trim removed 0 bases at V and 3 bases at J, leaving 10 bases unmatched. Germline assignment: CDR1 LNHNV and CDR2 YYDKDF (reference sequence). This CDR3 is CATSRETTSGRAVLYNEQFF. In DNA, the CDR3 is TGTGCCACCAGCAGAGAAACGACTAGCGGGAGGGCCGTCCTCTACAATGAGCAGTTCTTC.

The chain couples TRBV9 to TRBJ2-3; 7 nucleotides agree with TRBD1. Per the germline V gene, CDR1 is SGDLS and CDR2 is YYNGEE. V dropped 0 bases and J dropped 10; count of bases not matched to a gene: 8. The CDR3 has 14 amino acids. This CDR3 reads CASSVGEGGSAQYF. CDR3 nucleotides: TGTGCCAGCAGCGTAGGAGAAGGGGGCTCGGCGCAGTATTTT.

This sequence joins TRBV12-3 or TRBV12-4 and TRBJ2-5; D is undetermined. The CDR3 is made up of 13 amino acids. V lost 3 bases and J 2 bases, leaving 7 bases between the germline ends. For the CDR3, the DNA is TGTGCCAGCAGTTTCGGAGAACAAGAGACCCAGTACTTC. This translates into CASSFGEQETQYF.

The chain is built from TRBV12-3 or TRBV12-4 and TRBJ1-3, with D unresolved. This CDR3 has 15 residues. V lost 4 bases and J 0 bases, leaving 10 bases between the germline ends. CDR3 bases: TGTGCCAGCAGTTCACCGGGAGTCTCTGGAAACACCATATATTTT. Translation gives CASSSPGVSGNTIYF.

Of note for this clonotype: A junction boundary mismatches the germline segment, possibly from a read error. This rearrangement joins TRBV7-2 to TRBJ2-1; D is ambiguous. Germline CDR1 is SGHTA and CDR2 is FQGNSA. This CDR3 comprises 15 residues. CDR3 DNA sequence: TGTGCCAGCAGCTTATACGGGCCCTCCTACAATGAGCATTTCTTC. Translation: CASSLYGPSYNEHFF.

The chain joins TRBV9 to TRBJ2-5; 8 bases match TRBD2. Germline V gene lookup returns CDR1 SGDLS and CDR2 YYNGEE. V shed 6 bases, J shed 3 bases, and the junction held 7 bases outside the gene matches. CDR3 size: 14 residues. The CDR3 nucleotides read TGTGCCAGCACCGAAAAGGGACTAGAAGAGACCCAGTACTTC. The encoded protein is CASTEKGLEETQYF.

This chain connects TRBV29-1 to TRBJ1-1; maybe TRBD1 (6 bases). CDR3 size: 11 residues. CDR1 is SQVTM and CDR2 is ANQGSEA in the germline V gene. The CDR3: CSVQGNTEAFF. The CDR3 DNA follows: TGCAGTGTACAGGGGAACACTGAAGCTTTCTTT.

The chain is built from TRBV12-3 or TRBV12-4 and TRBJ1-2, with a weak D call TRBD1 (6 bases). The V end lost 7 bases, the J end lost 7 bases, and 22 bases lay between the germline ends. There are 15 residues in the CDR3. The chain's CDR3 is CASTQWGGTRRGYTF. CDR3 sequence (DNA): TGTGCCAGCACTCAATGGGGGGGCACAAGGCGTGGCTACACCTTC.

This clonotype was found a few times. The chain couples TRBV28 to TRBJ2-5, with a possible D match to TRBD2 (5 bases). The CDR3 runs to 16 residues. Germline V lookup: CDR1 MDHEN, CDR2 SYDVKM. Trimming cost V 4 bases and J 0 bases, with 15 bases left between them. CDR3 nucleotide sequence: TGTGCCAGCAGTTCCGGACTCGTTGTTGACCAAGAGACCCAGTACTTC. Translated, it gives CASSSGLVVDQETQYF.

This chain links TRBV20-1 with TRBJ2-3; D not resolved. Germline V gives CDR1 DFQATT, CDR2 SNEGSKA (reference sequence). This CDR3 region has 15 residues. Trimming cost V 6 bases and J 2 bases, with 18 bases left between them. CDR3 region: CSAHARQKNTDTQYF. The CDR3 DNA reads TGCAGTGCCCACGCGCGGCAGAAAAACACAGATACGCAGTATTTT.

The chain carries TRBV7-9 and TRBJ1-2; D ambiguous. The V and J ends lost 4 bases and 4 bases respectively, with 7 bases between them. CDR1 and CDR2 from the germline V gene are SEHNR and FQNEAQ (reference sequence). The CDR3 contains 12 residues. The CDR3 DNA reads TGTGCCAGCAGCTCCATGAGCTATGGCTACACCTTC. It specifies CASSSMSYGYTF.